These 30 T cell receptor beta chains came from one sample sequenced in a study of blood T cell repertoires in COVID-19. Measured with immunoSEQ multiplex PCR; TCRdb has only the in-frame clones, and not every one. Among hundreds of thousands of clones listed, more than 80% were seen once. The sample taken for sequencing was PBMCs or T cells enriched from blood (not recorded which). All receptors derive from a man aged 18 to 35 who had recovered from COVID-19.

CDR3 in DNA: TGTGCCAGCAGCTTACCGGGAGGGCGTAATGAGCAGTTCTTC. Translating it yields CASSLPGGRNEQFF. The chain couples TRBV7-6 to TRBJ2-1; TRBD2 aligns across 8 bases. J gave up 7 bases and V 2 bases, and 4 bases lay outside the gene matches. The CDR3 has 14 amino acids. Germline V CDR1 and CDR2: SGHVS, FNYEAQ.

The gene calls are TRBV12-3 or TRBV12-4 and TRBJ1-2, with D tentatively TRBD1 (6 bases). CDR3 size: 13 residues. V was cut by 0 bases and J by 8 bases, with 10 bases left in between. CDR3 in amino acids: CASSLAPGEGYTF. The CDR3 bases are TGTGCCAGCAGTTTAGCGCCAGGGGAAGGCTACACCTTC.

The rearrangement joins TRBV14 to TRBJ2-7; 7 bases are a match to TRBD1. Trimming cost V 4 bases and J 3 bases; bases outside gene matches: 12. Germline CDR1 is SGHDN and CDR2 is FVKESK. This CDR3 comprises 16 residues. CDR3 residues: CASSRNRDSAYYEQYF. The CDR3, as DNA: TGTGCCAGCAGCCGCAACCGGGACAGTGCTTACTACGAGCAGTACTTC.

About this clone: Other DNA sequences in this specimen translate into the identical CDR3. This CDR3 reads CASSLGQDQPQHF. In nucleotides, the CDR3 is TGCGCCAGCAGCCTGGGACAGGATCAGCCCCAGCATTTT. V is TRBV5-1 and J is TRBJ1-5; 8 bases map to TRBD1. Per germline, CDR1 SGHRS and CDR2 YFSETQ. The ends lost 4 bases at V and 5 bases at J; junction bases unmatched: 2. CDR3 length equals 13 residues.

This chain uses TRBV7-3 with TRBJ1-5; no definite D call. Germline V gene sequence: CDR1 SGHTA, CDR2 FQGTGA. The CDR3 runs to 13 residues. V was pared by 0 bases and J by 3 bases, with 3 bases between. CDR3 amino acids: CASSLTYNQPQHF. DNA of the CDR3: TGTGCCAGCAGCTTAACCTACAATCAGCCCCAGCATTTT.

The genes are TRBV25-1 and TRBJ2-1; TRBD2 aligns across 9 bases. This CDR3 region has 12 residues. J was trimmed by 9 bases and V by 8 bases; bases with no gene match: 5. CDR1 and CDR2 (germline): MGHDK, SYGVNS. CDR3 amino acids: CASLAGVGEQFF. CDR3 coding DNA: TGTGCCAGCTTAGCGGGAGTCGGTGAGCAGTTCTTC.

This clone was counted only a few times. The DNA of the CDR3 is TGTGCCAGCAGAGATATAGCCGGGACAATCAATGAGCAGTTCTTC. Translated, it gives CASRDIAGTINEQFF. The rearrangement joins TRBV7-3 to TRBJ2-1; possibly TRBD1 for D (6 bases). V was trimmed by 6 bases and J by 6 bases, leaving 18 bases between them. Germline CDR1 SGHTA, CDR2 FQGTGA. The CDR3 has 15 amino acids.

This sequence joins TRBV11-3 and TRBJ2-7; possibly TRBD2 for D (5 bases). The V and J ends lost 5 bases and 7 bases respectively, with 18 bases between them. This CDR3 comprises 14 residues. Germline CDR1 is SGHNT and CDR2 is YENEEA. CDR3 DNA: TGTGCCAGCAGCGTAACCGGGAAAATCCAGGAGCAGTACTTC. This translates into CASSVTGKIQEQYF. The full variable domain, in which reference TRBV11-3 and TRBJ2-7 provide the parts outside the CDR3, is EAGVVQSPRYKIIEKKQPVAFWCNPISGHNTLYWYLQNLGQGPELLIRYENEEAVDDSQLPKDRFSAERLKGVDSTLKIQPAELGDSAVYLCASSVTGKIQEQYFGPGTRLTVT.

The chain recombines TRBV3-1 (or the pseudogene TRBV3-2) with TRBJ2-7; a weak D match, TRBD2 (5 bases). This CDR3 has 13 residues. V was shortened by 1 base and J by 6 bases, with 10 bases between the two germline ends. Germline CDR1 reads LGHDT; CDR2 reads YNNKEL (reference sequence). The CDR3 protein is CASSQARAREQYF. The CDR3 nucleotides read TGTGCCAGCAGCCAAGCGAGGGCCCGCGAGCAGTACTTC.

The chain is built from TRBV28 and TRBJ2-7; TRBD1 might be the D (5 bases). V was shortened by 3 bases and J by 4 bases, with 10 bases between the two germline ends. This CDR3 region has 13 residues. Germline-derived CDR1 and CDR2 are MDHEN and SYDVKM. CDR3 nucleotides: TGTGCCAGCAGTTTCGGAAGGGGTTACGAGCAGTACTTC. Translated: CASSFGRGYEQYF.

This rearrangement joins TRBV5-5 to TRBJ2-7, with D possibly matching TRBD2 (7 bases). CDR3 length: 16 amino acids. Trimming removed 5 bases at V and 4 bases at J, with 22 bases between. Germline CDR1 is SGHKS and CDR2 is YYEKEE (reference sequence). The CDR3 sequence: CASSITVSGGIYEQYF. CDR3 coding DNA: TGTGCCAGCAGTATCACAGTTTCGGGGGGCATATACGAGCAGTACTTC.

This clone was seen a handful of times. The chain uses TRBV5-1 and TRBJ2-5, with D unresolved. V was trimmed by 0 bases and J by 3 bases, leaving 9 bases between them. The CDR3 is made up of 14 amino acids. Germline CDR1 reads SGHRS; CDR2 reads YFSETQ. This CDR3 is CASSLGQYEETQYF. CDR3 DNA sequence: TGCGCCAGCAGCTTGGGGCAGTACGAAGAGACCCAGTACTTC.

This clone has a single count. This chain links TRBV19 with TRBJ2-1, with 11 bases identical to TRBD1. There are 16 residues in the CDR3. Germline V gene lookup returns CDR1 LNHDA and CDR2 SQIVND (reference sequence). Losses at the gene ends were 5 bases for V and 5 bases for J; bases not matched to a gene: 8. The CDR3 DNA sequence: TGTGCCAGTAGTTTTACCGGGACAGGGGGACACAATGAGCAGTTCTTC. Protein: CASSFTGTGGHNEQFF.

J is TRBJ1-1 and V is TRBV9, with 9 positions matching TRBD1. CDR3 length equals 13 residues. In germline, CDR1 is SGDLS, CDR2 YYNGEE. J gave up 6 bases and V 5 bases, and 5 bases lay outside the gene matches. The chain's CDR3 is CASRRQGDAEAFF. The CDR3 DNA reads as TGTGCCAGCAGGCGACAGGGGGACGCTGAAGCTTTCTTT. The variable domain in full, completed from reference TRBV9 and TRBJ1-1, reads DSGVTQTPKHLITATGQRVTLRCSPRSGDLSVYWYQQSLDQGLQFLIQYYNGEERAKGNILERFSAQQFPDLHSELNLSSLELGDSALYFCASRRQGDAEAFFGQGTRLTVV.

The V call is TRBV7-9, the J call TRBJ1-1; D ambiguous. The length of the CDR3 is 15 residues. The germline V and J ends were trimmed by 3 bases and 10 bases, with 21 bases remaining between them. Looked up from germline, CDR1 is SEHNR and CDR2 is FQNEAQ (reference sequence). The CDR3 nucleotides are TGTGCCAGCAGCTTCGCTGGATCGGTATCTGAGCGAGCTTTCTTT. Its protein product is CASSFAGSVSERAFF. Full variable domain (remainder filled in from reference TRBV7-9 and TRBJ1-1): DTGVSQNPRHKITKRGQNVTFRCDPISEHNRLYWYRQTLGQGPEFLTYFQNEAQLEKSRLLSDRFSAERPKGSFSTLEIQRTEQGDSAMYLCASSFAGSVSERAFFGQGTRLTVV.

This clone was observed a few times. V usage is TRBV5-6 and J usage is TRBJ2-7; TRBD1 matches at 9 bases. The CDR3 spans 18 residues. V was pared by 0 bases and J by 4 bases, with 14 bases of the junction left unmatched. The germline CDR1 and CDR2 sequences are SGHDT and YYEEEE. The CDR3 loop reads CASSLGSSWDRAGYEQYF. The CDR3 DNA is TGTGCCAGCAGCTTGGGCTCATCTTGGGACAGGGCAGGGTACGAGCAGTACTTC.

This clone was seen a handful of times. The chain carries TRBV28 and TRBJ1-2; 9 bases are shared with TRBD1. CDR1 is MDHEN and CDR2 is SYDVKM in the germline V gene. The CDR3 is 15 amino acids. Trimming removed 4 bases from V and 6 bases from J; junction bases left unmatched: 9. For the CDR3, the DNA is TGTGCCAGCAGTTCCGGGACAGGGCTTATCAATGGCTACACCTTC. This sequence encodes CASSSGTGLINGYTF.

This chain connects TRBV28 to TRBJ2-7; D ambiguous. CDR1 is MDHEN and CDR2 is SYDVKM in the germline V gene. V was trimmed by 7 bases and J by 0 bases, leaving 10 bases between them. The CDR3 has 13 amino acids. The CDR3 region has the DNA TGTGCCAGCAAACGGCCTAGCTCCTACGAGCAGTACTTC. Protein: CASKRPSSYEQYF.

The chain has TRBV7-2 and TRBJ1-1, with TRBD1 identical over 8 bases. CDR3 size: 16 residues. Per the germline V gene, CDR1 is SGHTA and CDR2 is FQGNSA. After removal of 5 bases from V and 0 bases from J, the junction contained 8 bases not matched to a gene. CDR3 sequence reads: CASSRSQGALNTEAFF. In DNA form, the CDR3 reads TGTGCCAGCAGCCGCTCCCAGGGGGCGCTGAACACTGAAGCTTTCTTT.

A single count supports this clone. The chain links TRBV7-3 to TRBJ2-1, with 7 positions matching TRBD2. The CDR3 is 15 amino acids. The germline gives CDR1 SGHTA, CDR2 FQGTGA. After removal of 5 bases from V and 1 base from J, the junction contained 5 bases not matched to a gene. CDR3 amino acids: CASSPSGTSYNEQFF. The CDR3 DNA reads TGTGCCAGCAGCCCTAGCGGCACTTCCTACAATGAGCAGTTCTTC. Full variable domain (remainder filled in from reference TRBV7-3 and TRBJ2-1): GAGVSQTPSNKVTEKGKYVELRCDPISGHTALYWYRQSLGQGPEFLIYFQGTGAADDSGLPNDRFFAVRPEGSVSTLKIQRTERGDSAVYLCASSPSGTSYNEQFFGPGTRLTVL.

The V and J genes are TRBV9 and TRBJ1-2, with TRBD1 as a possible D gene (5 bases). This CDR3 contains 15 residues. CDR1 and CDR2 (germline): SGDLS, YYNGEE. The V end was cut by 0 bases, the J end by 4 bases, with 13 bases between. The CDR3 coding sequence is TGTGCCAGCAGCGTAGAGCCGGGGGAGGGCTATGGCTACACCTTC. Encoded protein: CASSVEPGEGYGYTF.

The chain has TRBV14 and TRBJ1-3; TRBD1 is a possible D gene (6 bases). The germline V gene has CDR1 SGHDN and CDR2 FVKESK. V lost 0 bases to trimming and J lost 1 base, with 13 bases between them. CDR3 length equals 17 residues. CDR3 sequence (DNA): TGTGCCAGCAGCCAAGAGGGGGCAGGGAAATCTGGAAACACCATATATTTT. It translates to CASSQEGAGKSGNTIYF.

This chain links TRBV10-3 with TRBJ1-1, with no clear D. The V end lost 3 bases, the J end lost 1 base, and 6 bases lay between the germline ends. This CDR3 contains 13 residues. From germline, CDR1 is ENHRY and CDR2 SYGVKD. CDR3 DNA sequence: TGTGCCATCAGTGAACTAGAGAACACTGAAGCTTTCTTT. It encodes CAISELENTEAFF.

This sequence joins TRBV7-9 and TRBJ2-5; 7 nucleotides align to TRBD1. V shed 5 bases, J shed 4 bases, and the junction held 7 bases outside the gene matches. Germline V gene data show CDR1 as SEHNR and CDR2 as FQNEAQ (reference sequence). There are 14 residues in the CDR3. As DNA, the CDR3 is TGTGCCAGCAGCCGAAATGACAGGGTAGAGACCCAGTACTTC. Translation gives CASSRNDRVETQYF.

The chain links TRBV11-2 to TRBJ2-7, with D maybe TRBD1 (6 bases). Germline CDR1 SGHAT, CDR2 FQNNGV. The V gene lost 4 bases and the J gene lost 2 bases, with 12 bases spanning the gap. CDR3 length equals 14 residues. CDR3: CASSSRTEAYEQYF. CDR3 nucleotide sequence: TGTGCCAGCAGCTCTCGGACAGAGGCCTACGAGCAGTACTTC.

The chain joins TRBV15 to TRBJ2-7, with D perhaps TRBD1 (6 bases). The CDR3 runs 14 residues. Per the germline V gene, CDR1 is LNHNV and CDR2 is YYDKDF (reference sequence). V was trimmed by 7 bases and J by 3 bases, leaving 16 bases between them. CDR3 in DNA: TGTGCCACCACCCTGGACAGTGTGAGCTACGAGCAGTACTTC. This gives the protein CATTLDSVSYEQYF.

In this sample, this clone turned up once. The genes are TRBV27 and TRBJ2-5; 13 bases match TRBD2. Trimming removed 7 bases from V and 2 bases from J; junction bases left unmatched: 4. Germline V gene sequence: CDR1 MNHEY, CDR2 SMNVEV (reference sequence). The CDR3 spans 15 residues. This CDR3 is CASKGLAGLQETQYF. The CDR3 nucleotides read TGTGCCAGCAAGGGACTAGCGGGGTTACAAGAGACCCAGTACTTC.

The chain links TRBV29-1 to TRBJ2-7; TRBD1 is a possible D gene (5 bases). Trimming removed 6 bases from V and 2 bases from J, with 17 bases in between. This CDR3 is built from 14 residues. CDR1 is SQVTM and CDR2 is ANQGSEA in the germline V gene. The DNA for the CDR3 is TGCAGCGTCGCTCTGTTGGACACAGCCTACGAGCAGTACTTC. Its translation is CSVALLDTAYEQYF.

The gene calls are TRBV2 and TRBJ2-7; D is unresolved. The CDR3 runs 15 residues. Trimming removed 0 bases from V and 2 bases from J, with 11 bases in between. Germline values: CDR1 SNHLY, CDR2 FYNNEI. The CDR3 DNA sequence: TGTGCCAGCAGTGAAGCGTTGGCTTTAACCTACGAGCAGTACTTC. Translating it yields CASSEALALTYEQYF.

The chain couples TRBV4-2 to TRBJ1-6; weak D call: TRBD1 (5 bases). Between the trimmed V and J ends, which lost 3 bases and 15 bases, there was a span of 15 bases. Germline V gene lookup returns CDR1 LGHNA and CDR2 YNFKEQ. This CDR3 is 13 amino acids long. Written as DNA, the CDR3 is TGTGCCAGCAGCCAGGGCACCTTGGGGCACCTCCACTTT. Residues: CASSQGTLGHLHF.